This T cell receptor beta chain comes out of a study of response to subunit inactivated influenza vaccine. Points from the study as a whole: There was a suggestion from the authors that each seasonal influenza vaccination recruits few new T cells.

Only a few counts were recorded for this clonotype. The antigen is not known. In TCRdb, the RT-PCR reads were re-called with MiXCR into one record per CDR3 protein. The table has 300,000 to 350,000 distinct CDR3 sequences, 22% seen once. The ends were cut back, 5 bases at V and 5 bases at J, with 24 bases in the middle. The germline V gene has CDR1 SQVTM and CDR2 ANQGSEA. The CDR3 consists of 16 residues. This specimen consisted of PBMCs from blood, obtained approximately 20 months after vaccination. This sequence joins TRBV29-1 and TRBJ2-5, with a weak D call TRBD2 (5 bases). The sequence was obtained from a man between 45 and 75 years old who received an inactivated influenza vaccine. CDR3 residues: CSVQVSTSHPGETQYF. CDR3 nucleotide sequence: TGCAGCGTTCAAGTATCGACAAGTCACCCGGGGGAGACCCAGTACTTC.